This T cell receptor (beta chain) appears in the sequencing data of a study of CXCR3-negative and CXCR3-positive naive CD8 T cells. Study-level background: About 135 million TRB reads in total, about 1.5 +/- 0.3 million per library.

Remarks on this clonotype: Its specificity is not known.

The study's findings and limits: Memory cells diverged, while naive CXCR3-positive and CXCR3-negative cells had similar TRBV-TRBJ usage.

The CDR3 is 16 amino acids. Germline V gene lookup returns CDR1 MDHEN and CDR2 SYDVKM. cDNA libraries for TRB were generated by 5' RACE incorporating UMI labels. Using the 5' RACE reads, TCRdb records one entry per CDR3 protein without DNA. The sample table sets out 46,000 or so distinct CDR3 sequences. The sequence was obtained from a human donor in good health. Some clones in this sample may be carry-over from other donors' samples. The genes are TRBV28 and TRBJ2-1; the D call from TCRdb, TRBD2, cannot be confirmed without DNA. The specimen was naive CXCR3- CD8+ T cells from blood. The subset denotes: CD45RO-CCR7+CD27+CD95- naive CD8+ T cells lacking CXCR3 (TNR3-). The CDR3: CASSLPSGSSYNEQFF.